The rows below give T cell receptor beta chains drawn from one sample of a study of cytomegalovirus exposure and HLA in healthy donors. Method: immunoSEQ multiplex PCR; TCRdb's copy keeps in-frame clones and lacks some. The sample holds 150,000 to 250,000 clones; less than 80% are singletons and the top ten take 4% to 4.5%. Sequenced: PBMCs. The origin of the receptors is a woman in her twenties or thirties in good health and CMV-seropositive. Both conserved end residues are trimmed from each CDR3. Clone sizes are given selectively: once, few, many, or a class where the clone is expanded.

TRBV27	TRBJ2-1	NA	ASRPAGDYNEQF
TRBV5-8	TRBJ2-3	NA	ASSLQGRRTDTQY
TRBV19	TRBJ1-1	few	ASSVALGQDTEAF
TRBV7-9	TRBJ2-7	few	ASSLARTVSSYEQY
TRBV6-1	TRBJ2-7	NA	ASSVVREQY
TRBV4-1	TRBJ1-6	NA	ASSQGSGAHSPLH
TRBV27	TRBJ2-1	NA	ASSLDLSGLGSYNEQF
TRBV11-2	TRBJ2-7	NA	ASSLDPHEQY
TRBV11-2	TRBJ2-7	NA	ASSLVGGSNFLYEQY
TRBV5-1	TRBJ1-2	NA	ASSLEIGGDYT
TRBV4-2	TRBJ2-3	NA	ASSQDMRGATQY
TRBV7-9	TRBJ1-4	NA	ASSRGTGVEEKLF
TRBV7-8	TRBJ2-1	NA	ASSPWTSGGADNEQF
TRBV5-1	TRBJ1-1	NA	ASSLIPENTEAF
TRBV5-4	TRBJ1-2	NA	ASSSGVYGYT
TRBV7-2	TRBJ1-1	NA	ASSLAPGQRNTEAF
TRBV19	TRBJ2-1	NA	ASSMFGSSYNEQF
TRBV5-1	TRBJ2-1	NA	ASTPWGGPRNEQF
TRBV7-9	TRBJ2-3	NA	ASSFSGLNTDTQY
TRBV23-1	TRBJ1-5	NA	ASSHPNEPGTRPQH
TRBV7-9	TRBJ2-7	NA	ASSPSTGYEQY
TRBV4-1	TRBJ1-2	NA	ASSQVDRINYGYT
TRBV5-6	TRBJ2-1	NA	ASSYLAGGEQF
TRBV7-9	TRBJ2-1	NA	ASSLEGAYNEQF
TRBV18	TRBJ1-1	NA	ASSPTGRFDTEAF
TRBV19	TRBJ1-5	NA	ASSPRGNQPQH
TRBV18	TRBJ2-1	NA	ASSESGGALAEQF
TRBV7-9	TRBJ2-1	NA	ASSPPGRNEQF
TRBV11-3	TRBJ2-2	once	ASSLGLLTTGTGELF
TRBV18	TRBJ2-5	NA	ASSQPQGVPRETQY
TRBV10-3	TRBJ1-2	NA	AISPVPGTAGYT
TRBV6-6	TRBJ1-1	NA	ASSYSKGGLNTEAF
TRBV11-2	TRBJ1-1	once	ASSLDPRGLNTEAF
TRBV29-1	TRBJ2-7	NA	SVQKVSGTYEQY
TRBV6-6	TRBJ2-1	few	ASSTRSTGGGNEQF
TRBV2	TRBJ2-7	few	ASSEVTGDEQY
TRBV25-1	TRBJ2-1	few	ASSELGSEVKQF
TRBV4-1	TRBJ2-3	NA	ASSQEGWASFDTQY
TRBV2	TRBJ1-5	NA	ASREGLYSNQPQH
TRBV7-2	TRBJ1-6	few	ASSLVDSPLH
TRBV4-1	TRBJ2-7	NA	ASSHPRTGIHEQY
TRBV5-1	TRBJ2-4	NA	ASSPDGQLLGIGPKNIQY
TRBV19	TRBJ1-5	NA	ASTRQSTMNQPQH
TRBV7-2	TRBJ2-1	few	ASSLLAGGYNEQF
TRBV5-4	TRBJ2-3	NA	ASSSVGLTGQSHTPDTQY
TRBV6-5	TRBJ2-1	NA	ASSYSRTSGGVGQF
TRBV5-6	TRBJ1-2	many	ASSFRDRVVYGYT
TRBV6-6	TRBJ2-1	NA	ASSGTGRGNEQF
TRBV6-6	TRBJ1-5	NA	ASSPGEGQPQH
TRBV9	TRBJ1-3	NA	ASSAYSRGSGNTIY
TRBV6-1	TRBJ1-2	few	ASSEFRGLNYGYT
TRBV11-2	TRBJ2-1	NA	ASRPPSGGNNEQF